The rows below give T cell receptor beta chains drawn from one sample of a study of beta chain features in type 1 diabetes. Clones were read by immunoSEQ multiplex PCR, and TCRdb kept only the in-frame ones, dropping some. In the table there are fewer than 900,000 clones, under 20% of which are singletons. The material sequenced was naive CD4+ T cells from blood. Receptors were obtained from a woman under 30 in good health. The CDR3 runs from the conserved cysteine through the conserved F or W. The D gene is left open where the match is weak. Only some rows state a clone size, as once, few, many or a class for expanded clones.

DNA: TGTGCCAGCAGTCCTTCACCAAACACCATATATTTT; CDR3: CASSPSPNTIYF; D: -; J: TRBJ1-3; V: TRBV6-5; size: -
DNA: TGTGCCACCAGCAGAGCGGGATCTGGGGCCAACGTCCTGACTTTC; CDR3: CATSRAGSGANVLTF; D: -; J: TRBJ2-6; V: TRBV15; size: -
DNA: TGTGCCAGCAGCTTGGGGCTGACTAGGGAGACCCAGTACTTC; CDR3: CASSLGLTRETQYF; D: -; J: TRBJ2-5; V: TRBV5-4; size: -
DNA: TGCGCCAGCAGTCAATGGGGAGGTGGCGGCAATCAGCCCCAGCATTTT; CDR3: CASSQWGGGGNQPQHF; D: -; J: TRBJ1-5; V: TRBV23-1; size: -
DNA: TGTGCCAGCGCCCCCCTAAACGGGGACACTGAAGCTTTCTTT; CDR3: CASAPLNGDTEAFF; D: -; J: TRBJ1-1; V: TRBV7-9; size: few
DNA: TGTGCCAGCAGGACACCAGGGGGCCGGGACACCGGGGAGCTGTTTTTT; CDR3: CASRTPGGRDTGELFF; D: TRBD1; J: TRBJ2-2; V: TRBV11-2; size: few
DNA: TGTGCCAGCAGCTTCTACGGGCAGGGCTACACCGGGGAGCTGTTTTTT; CDR3: CASSFYGQGYTGELFF; D: -; J: TRBJ2-2; V: TRBV7-2; size: -
DNA: TGTGCCAGCTTCGGTAGTACGAACAATGAGCAGTTCTTC; CDR3: CASFGSTNNEQFF; D: -; J: TRBJ2-1; V: TRBV19; size: -
DNA: TGCAGCTGTATCGGGGGGTACAGCTACGAGCAGTACTTC; CDR3: CSCIGGYSYEQYF; D: TRBD2; J: TRBJ2-7; V: TRBV29-1; size: few
DNA: TGTGCCAGCAGTTCCGGGAGCACGAACACCGGGGAGCTGTTTTTT; CDR3: CASSSGSTNTGELFF; D: -; J: TRBJ2-2; V: TRBV28; size: -
DNA: TGTGCCAGCAGCTTAGTCCCTAGCGGGAGGGCCACAGGGGAGCTGTTTTTT; CDR3: CASSLVPSGRATGELFF; D: TRBD2; J: TRBJ2-2; V: TRBV7-2; size: -